The 9 T cell receptor beta chains presented below share a single source sample, sequenced in a study of CD8 T cells in ankylosing spondylitis. Overall study results and limits: The study identified a TCR beta motif of seven or eight highly homologous variants that appeared characteristic of ankylosing spondylitis blood.

Using its own MiXCR run on the 5' RACE reads, TCRdb lists one record per CDR3 protein. The top ten hold around 17% of the sample, which has roughly 400,000 distinct CDR3 sequences, around 24% seen once. What these receptors recognize is not known. Sequences were obtained from blood, either unsorted or a sorted T cell fraction (not recorded which). Receptor source: a male donor with ankylosing spondylitis.

V usage is TRBV20-1 and J usage is TRBJ1-1; no clear D gene. This CDR3 has 13 amino acids. CDR1 and CDR2 from the germline V gene are DFQATT and SNEGSKA (reference sequence). V lost 3 bases and J 8 bases, leaving 16 bases between the germline ends. DNA of the CDR3: TGCAGTGCTAGGGATGGCAGGATAGACGAAGCTTTCTTT. Its translation is CSARDGRIDEAFF.

V usage is TRBV6-5 and J usage is TRBJ2-1, with D possibly being TRBD2 (6 bases). The CDR3 consists of 15 residues. The germline V gene encodes CDR1 MNHEY and CDR2 SVGAGI. The V and J ends lost 2 bases and 7 bases respectively, with 15 bases between them. As DNA, the CDR3 is TGTGCCAGCAGTTACGATTCGGGAGTCAGAAATGAGCAGTTCTTC. Its translation is CASSYDSGVRNEQFF.

CDR3 DNA sequence: TGCGCCAGCAGTGATGAAGCGGGAGGGGGCTACGAGCAGTACTTC. Translated: CASSDEAGGGYEQYF. The gene calls are TRBV10-2 and TRBJ2-7, with 10 bases that match TRBD2. Germline V gene lookup returns CDR1 WSHSY and CDR2 SAAADI. V dropped 3 bases and J dropped 3; count of bases not matched to a gene: 5. CDR3 length: 15 amino acids.

V usage is TRBV20-1 and J usage is TRBJ2-3, with a tentative D call TRBD2 (7 bases). The V gene lost 6 bases and the J gene lost 6 bases, with 19 bases spanning the gap. CDR3 length: 14 amino acids. Germline CDR1 and CDR2: DFQATT and SNEGSKA (reference sequence). The CDR3 bases are TGCAGTGCCAGACGACAGGTGGGAGGGGATACGCAGTATTTT. Encoded protein: CSARRQVGGDTQYF.

The chain links TRBV7-9 to TRBJ2-3, with 11 bases fitting TRBD2. The CDR3 loop spans 16 amino acids. CDR1 and CDR2 from the germline V gene are SEHNR and FQNEAQ (reference sequence). Trimming cost V 5 bases and J 1 base; bases outside gene matches: 5. CDR3 in DNA: TGTGCCAGCAGCGTCGAACTAGCGGGAGGCACAGATACGCAGTATTTT. It is translated as CASSVELAGGTDTQYF.

CDR3 sequence reads: CASSPSLAGIQETQYF. The CDR3 DNA follows: TGTGCCAGCTCACCATCGTTAGCGGGCATCCAAGAGACCCAGTACTTC. The J gene is TRBJ2-5, the V gene TRBV18, with 7 bases fitting TRBD2. Germline lookup yields CDR1 KGHSH and CDR2 LQKENI. CDR3 length equals 16 residues. Trimming at V came to 2 bases and at J to 1 base, leaving 7 bases not matched to a gene. Using reference TRBV18 and TRBJ2-5 for the parts outside the CDR3, the full variable domain is NAGVMQNPRHLVRRRGQEARLRCSPMKGHSHVYWYRQLPEEGLKFMVYLQKENIIDESGMPKERFSAEFPKEGPSILRIQQVVRGDSAAYFCASSPSLAGIQETQYFGPGTRLLVL.

This clonotype turned up a few times. This sequence joins TRBV2 and TRBJ2-3, with 9 bases fitting TRBD2. Germline V CDR1 and CDR2: SNHLY, FYNNEI. The CDR3 is 15 residues long. Unmatched junction bases numbered 5, after V lost 4 bases and J lost 3 bases. CDR3 nucleotides: TGTGCCAGCAGTGCGGCGGGAGGGCCTACAGATACGCAGTATTTT. Amino acids: CASSAAGGPTDTQYF.

This clonotype was detected only a few times. V and J are TRBV5-1 and TRBJ1-3; D is undetermined. V was clipped by 4 bases and J by 0 bases, with 11 bases between them. Per germline, CDR1 SGHRS and CDR2 YFSETQ. CDR3 size: 15 residues. CDR3 in DNA: TGCGCCAGCAGCCCCCCCGGAAGCTCTGGAAACACCATATATTTT. Amino acids: CASSPPGSSGNTIYF.

This sequence joins TRBV24-1 and TRBJ2-1; 10 bases map to TRBD2. J lost 7 bases, V lost 2 bases, and 7 bases had no gene match. The CDR3 runs to 16 residues. Per germline, CDR1 KGHDR and CDR2 SFDVKD. The chain's CDR3 is CATSDWREREGNEQFF. CDR3 sequence (DNA): TGTGCCACCAGTGATTGGAGGGAGCGGGAGGGGAATGAGCAGTTCTTC.